This T cell receptor beta chain was observed in a study of control samples from healthy donors and cancer patients. There are 15 residues in the CDR3. CDR1 and CDR2 from the germline V gene are SGHVS and FQNEAQ. The V and J ends lost 5 bases and 4 bases, in that order; junction bases with no gene match: 8. TCRdb keeps only in-frame clones here, not all; method: immunoSEQ multiplex PCR. The sample includes 85,000 to 100,000 clones, almost 85% seen only once; the top ten take about 2%. This clone was recorded once. The chain recombines TRBV7-8 with TRBJ2-3, with 8 bases lining up with TRBD1. The sample was blood. The source is a man aged 55 to 70 in good health. The DNA for the CDR3 is TGTGCCAGCAGCCTTGACAGGGGAGAATCAGATACGCAGTATTTT. Translating gives CASSLDRGESDTQYF.